This section outlines one TCR beta chain sequence together with its context. The naive CD8 subset, CD45RO-negative cells positively selected for CCR7, excluded terminally differentiated effector memory CD45RA+ cells. The sample is drawn from a study of shared clonotypes between healthy human individuals. Some clones are missing from TCRdb's copy, which holds only in-frame ones; the method was immunoSEQ multiplex PCR. The sample gives about 600,000 clones, roughly 98% of which show up once; 0.3% is in the top ten. V was shortened by 1 base and J by 7 bases, with 17 bases between the two germline ends. The CDR3 is 15 residues long. Germline CDR1 reads LNHNV; CDR2 reads YYDKDF (reference sequence).

The chain combines TRBV15 with TRBJ2-7; D could derive from TRBD1 or TRBD2 (6 bases each). The clonotype comes from a man aged 30 to 45 in good health. The sample consisted of naive CD8+ T cells sorted from blood. The CDR3 protein is CATSRGGLEGREQYF. For the CDR3, the DNA is TGTGCCACCAGCAGAGGGGGGCTGGAGGGTCGAGAGCAGTACTTC.